These T cell receptor beta chains were read from a single sample in a study of early T cells in non-severe SARS-CoV-2 infection. TCRdb analysed the 5' RACE reads with MiXCR anew, one entry per CDR3 protein. Here the sample spans about 40,000 distinct CDR3 sequences, 20% to 25% being singletons. This material consisted of whole blood, taken at baseline. The source is an adult who was a healthcare worker with PCR-confirmed SARS-CoV-2 infection or an uninfected control (not recorded which). Both conserved end residues are part of each CDR3. The D gene is left open where the match is weak. Clone size, where shown, is once, few, many, or a class for clones that have expanded.

j_call: TRBJ2-7; clone_size: few; d_call: NA; v_call: TRBV20-1; cdr3_length: 12; cdr3_aa: CSALTTEYEQYF; cdr3_nt: TGCAGTGCTTTAACTACAGAGTACGAGCAGTACTTC
j_call: TRBJ1-5; clone_size: NA; d_call: NA; v_call: TRBV25-1; cdr3_length: 13; cdr3_aa: CASSDRNNQPQHF; cdr3_nt: TGTGCCAGCAGTGACAGAAACAATCAGCCCCAGCATTTT
j_call: TRBJ1-1; clone_size: NA; d_call: NA; v_call: TRBV7-8; cdr3_length: 15; cdr3_aa: CASSLERGMNTEAFF; cdr3_nt: TGTGCCAGCAGCTTAGAGCGGGGTATGAACACTGAAGCTTTCTTT
j_call: TRBJ1-4; clone_size: NA; d_call: NA; v_call: TRBV28; cdr3_length: 12; cdr3_aa: CASSPKEEKLFF; cdr3_nt: TGTGCCAGCAGCCCCAAGGAGGAAAAACTGTTTTTT
j_call: TRBJ2-1; clone_size: few; d_call: TRBD1; v_call: TRBV5-1; cdr3_length: 15; cdr3_aa: CASSLGQGARNEQFF; cdr3_nt: TGCGCCAGCAGCTTGGGACAGGGGGCGAGGAATGAGCAGTTCTTC
j_call: TRBJ2-3; clone_size: NA; d_call: NA; v_call: TRBV5-8; cdr3_length: 15; cdr3_aa: CASSPRRQVTDTQYF; cdr3_nt: TGTGCCAGCAGCCCACGGAGGCAGGTCACAGATACGCAGTATTTT
j_call: TRBJ2-3; clone_size: few; d_call: TRBD1; v_call: TRBV7-9; cdr3_length: 16; cdr3_aa: CASSRGQMTSTDTQYF; cdr3_nt: TGTGCCAGCAGCAGGGGACAGATGACTAGCACAGATACGCAGTATTTT
j_call: TRBJ1-2; clone_size: few; d_call: NA; v_call: TRBV18; cdr3_length: 16; cdr3_aa: CASSPSSAVANYGYTF; cdr3_nt: TGTGCCAGCTCACCAAGCTCGGCAGTTGCTAACTATGGCTACACCTTC
j_call: TRBJ1-2; clone_size: few; d_call: NA; v_call: TRBV27; cdr3_length: 12; cdr3_aa: CASSLYNYGYTF; cdr3_nt: TGTGCCAGCAGTTTATACAACTATGGCTACACCTTC
j_call: TRBJ2-1; clone_size: once; d_call: TRBD2; v_call: TRBV5-4; cdr3_length: 16; cdr3_aa: CASSSRGGLSYNEQFF; cdr3_nt: TGTGCCAGCAGCTCGCGGGGGGGCTTGTCCTACAATGAGCAGTTCTTC
j_call: TRBJ2-1; clone_size: NA; d_call: NA; v_call: TRBV9; cdr3_length: 12; cdr3_aa: CASSPLTNEQFF; cdr3_nt: TGTGCCAGCAGCCCCCTGACGAATGAGCAGTTCTTC
j_call: TRBJ1-5; clone_size: few; d_call: NA; v_call: TRBV7-2; cdr3_length: 16; cdr3_aa: CASSQRAGQHNQPQHF; cdr3_nt: TGTGCCAGCAGCCAGAGGGCCGGACAGCACAATCAGCCCCAGCATTTT
j_call: TRBJ1-1; clone_size: few; d_call: NA; v_call: TRBV20-1; cdr3_length: 14; cdr3_aa: CSARDPSGNTEAFF; cdr3_nt: TGCAGTGCTAGAGACCCGTCGGGGAACACTGAAGCTTTCTTT
j_call: TRBJ1-4; clone_size: NA; d_call: NA; v_call: TRBV18; cdr3_length: 14; cdr3_aa: CASSPPNGGEKLFF; cdr3_nt: TGTGCCAGCTCACCACCAAACGGGGGTGAAAAACTGTTTTTT
j_call: TRBJ1-5; clone_size: NA; d_call: NA; v_call: TRBV7-8; cdr3_length: 12; cdr3_aa: CASSLDRGPQHF; cdr3_nt: TGTGCCAGCAGCTTAGATAGAGGGCCCCAGCATTTT
j_call: TRBJ2-3; clone_size: few; d_call: TRBD2; v_call: TRBV5-4; cdr3_length: 15; cdr3_aa: CASSFLGGDTDTQYF; cdr3_nt: TGTGCCAGCAGCTTTCTGGGGGGGGATACAGATACGCAGTATTTT
j_call: TRBJ2-5; clone_size: NA; d_call: NA; v_call: TRBV2; cdr3_length: 12; cdr3_aa: CAILRGQETQYF; cdr3_nt: TGTGCCATCCTTCGGGGCCAAGAGACCCAGTACTTC
j_call: TRBJ2-2; clone_size: few; d_call: NA; v_call: TRBV5-4; cdr3_length: 12; cdr3_aa: CASSRDTGELFF; cdr3_nt: TGTGCCAGCAGTCGAGACACCGGGGAGCTGTTTTTT
j_call: TRBJ2-7; clone_size: few; d_call: TRBD1; v_call: TRBV2; cdr3_length: 13; cdr3_aa: CASRGPDRDEQYF; cdr3_nt: TGTGCCAGCAGGGGCCCGGACAGGGACGAGCAGTACTTC
j_call: TRBJ2-1; clone_size: NA; d_call: NA; v_call: TRBV6-2/TRBV6-3; cdr3_length: 12; cdr3_aa: CASSLNRAEGFF; cdr3_nt: TGTGCCAGCAGCCTCAATAGGGCTGAGGGGTTCTTC
j_call: TRBJ2-1; clone_size: many; d_call: TRBD2; v_call: TRBV19; cdr3_length: 14; cdr3_aa: CASSIASGGHEQFF; cdr3_nt: TGTGCCAGTAGTATAGCTAGCGGGGGGCATGAGCAGTTCTTC
j_call: TRBJ2-7; clone_size: NA; d_call: NA; v_call: TRBV10-3; cdr3_length: 15; cdr3_aa: CAISERGARSPEQYF; cdr3_nt: TGTGCCATCAGTGAGAGGGGGGCGCGGTCGCCCGAGCAGTACTTC
j_call: TRBJ2-7; clone_size: NA; d_call: NA; v_call: TRBV13; cdr3_length: 13; cdr3_aa: CASSHGQSYEQYF; cdr3_nt: TGTGCCAGCAGCCACGGACAGTCCTACGAGCAGTACTTC
j_call: TRBJ2-1; clone_size: few; d_call: NA; v_call: TRBV6-6; cdr3_length: 14; cdr3_aa: CASSAFDAVNEQFF; cdr3_nt: TGTGCCAGCAGCGCCTTCGATGCGGTCAATGAGCAGTTCTTC
j_call: TRBJ2-5; clone_size: once; d_call: NA; v_call: TRBV10-3; cdr3_length: 15; cdr3_aa: CAISESAAFQETQYF; cdr3_nt: TGTGCCATCAGTGAGTCGGCGGCGTTCCAAGAGACCCAGTACTTC
j_call: TRBJ2-3; clone_size: NA; d_call: NA; v_call: TRBV19; cdr3_length: 16; cdr3_aa: CASAERLGASTDTQYF; cdr3_nt: TGTGCCAGCGCAGAGCGTCTGGGGGCGAGCACAGATACGCAGTATTTT
j_call: TRBJ2-1; clone_size: few; d_call: TRBD2; v_call: TRBV7-9; cdr3_length: 13; cdr3_aa: CASSLWEREEQFF; cdr3_nt: TGTGCCAGCAGCTTATGGGAGCGGGAAGAGCAGTTCTTC
j_call: TRBJ1-2; clone_size: few; d_call: NA; v_call: TRBV5-1; cdr3_length: 12; cdr3_aa: CASSLDGVGYTF; cdr3_nt: TGCGCCAGCAGCTTGGATGGAGTTGGCTACACCTTC
j_call: TRBJ1-6; clone_size: many; d_call: TRBD1; v_call: TRBV12-3/TRBV12-4; cdr3_length: 14; cdr3_aa: CASSEGQNNSPLHF; cdr3_nt: TGTGCCAGCAGCGAGGGACAGAATAATTCACCCCTCCACTTT
j_call: TRBJ1-2; clone_size: few; d_call: TRBD1; v_call: TRBV10-3; cdr3_length: 14; cdr3_aa: CAISGDRAVDGYTF; cdr3_nt: TGTGCCATCAGCGGGGACAGGGCCGTGGACGGCTACACCTTC
j_call: TRBJ2-3; clone_size: few; d_call: NA; v_call: TRBV9; cdr3_length: 12; cdr3_aa: CASSAHGDTQYF; cdr3_nt: TGTGCCAGCAGCGCCCATGGAGATACGCAGTATTTT
j_call: TRBJ2-7; clone_size: NA; d_call: TRBD1; v_call: TRBV7-6; cdr3_length: 13; cdr3_aa: CASSPDRGYEQYF; cdr3_nt: TGTGCCAGCAGCCCCGACAGGGGCTACGAGCAGTACTTC
j_call: TRBJ2-4; clone_size: many; d_call: TRBD1; v_call: TRBV30; cdr3_length: 13; cdr3_aa: CAWIGQGKNIQYF; cdr3_nt: TGTGCCTGGATCGGACAGGGCAAAAACATTCAGTACTTC
j_call: TRBJ1-2; clone_size: many; d_call: NA; v_call: TRBV21-1; cdr3_length: 15; cdr3_aa: CASSKVRGQAYGYTF; cdr3_nt: TGTGCCAGCAGCAAAGTCCGGGGACAGGCATATGGCTACACCTTC
j_call: TRBJ1-6; clone_size: NA; d_call: TRBD1; v_call: TRBV2; cdr3_length: 15; cdr3_aa: CASRGDRGMYSPLHF; cdr3_nt: TGTGCCAGCAGAGGGGACAGGGGGATGTATTCACCCCTCCACTTT
j_call: TRBJ2-7; clone_size: NA; d_call: NA; v_call: TRBV9; cdr3_length: 13; cdr3_aa: CASSVADGYEQYF; cdr3_nt: TGTGCCAGCAGCGTAGCGGACGGCTACGAGCAGTACTTC